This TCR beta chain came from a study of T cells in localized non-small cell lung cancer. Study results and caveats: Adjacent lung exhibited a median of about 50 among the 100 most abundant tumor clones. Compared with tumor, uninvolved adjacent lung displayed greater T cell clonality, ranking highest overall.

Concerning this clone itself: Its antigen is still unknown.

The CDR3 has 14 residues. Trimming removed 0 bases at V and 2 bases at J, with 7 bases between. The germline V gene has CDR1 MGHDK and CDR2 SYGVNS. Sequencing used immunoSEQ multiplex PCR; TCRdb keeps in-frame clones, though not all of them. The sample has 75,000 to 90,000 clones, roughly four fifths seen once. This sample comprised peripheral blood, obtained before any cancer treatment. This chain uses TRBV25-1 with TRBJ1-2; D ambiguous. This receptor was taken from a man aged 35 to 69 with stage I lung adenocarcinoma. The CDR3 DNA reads TGTGCCAGCAGTGAATATGGCCGGAACTATGGCTACACCTTC. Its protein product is CASSEYGRNYGYTF.